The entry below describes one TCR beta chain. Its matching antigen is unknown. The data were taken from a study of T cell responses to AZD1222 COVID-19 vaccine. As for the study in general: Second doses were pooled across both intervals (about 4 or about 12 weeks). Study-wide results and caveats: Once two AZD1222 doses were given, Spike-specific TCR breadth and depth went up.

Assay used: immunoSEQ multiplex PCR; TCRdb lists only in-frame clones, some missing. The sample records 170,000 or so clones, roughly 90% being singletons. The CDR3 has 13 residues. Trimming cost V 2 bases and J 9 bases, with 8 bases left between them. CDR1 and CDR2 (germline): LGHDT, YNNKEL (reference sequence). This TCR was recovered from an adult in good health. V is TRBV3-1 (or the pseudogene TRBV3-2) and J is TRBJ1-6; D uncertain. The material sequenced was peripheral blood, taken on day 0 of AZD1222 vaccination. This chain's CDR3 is CASSQRSASPLHF. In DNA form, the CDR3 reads TGTGCCAGCAGCCAACGCTCTGCTTCACCCCTCCACTTT.